These 24 T cell receptor beta chains were sequenced from one sample in a study of blood T cell repertoires in COVID-19. Data came from immunoSEQ multiplex PCR; TCRdb stores just in-frame clones and leaves some out. Of tens of thousands of clones listed, roughly 86% are singletons. Material for sequencing was peripheral blood. Every receptor here comes from a man between 60 and 70 years old with active COVID-19.

The CDR3: CASSPGLAGRRTDTQYF. The CDR3, as DNA: TGTGCCAGCAGCCCGGGACTAGCGGGAAGAAGGACAGATACGCAGTATTTT. The gene calls are TRBV5-6 and TRBJ2-3; 13 bases align to TRBD2. CDR1 and CDR2 (germline): SGHDT, YYEEEE. The V and J ends lost 4 bases and 3 bases, in that order; junction bases with no gene match: 8. This CDR3 is 17 amino acids long.

V gene TRBV7-3 combines with J gene TRBJ2-5; 12 bases line up with TRBD2. The V gene end was trimmed by 2 bases and the J gene end by 5 bases; junction bases not matched to a gene: 6. The CDR3 is 16 residues long. Germline V gene sequence: CDR1 SGHTA, CDR2 FQGTGA. The CDR3 nucleotides are TGTGCCAGCAGCTTACGACTAGCGGGAGCGGAGGAGACCCAGTACTTC. This translates into CASSLRLAGAEETQYF.

This chain joins TRBV29-1 and TRBJ2-1, with TRBD2 matching over 7 bases. CDR1 is SQVTM and CDR2 is ANQGSEA in the germline V gene. The trim removed 3 bases at V and 5 bases at J, leaving 10 bases unmatched. The CDR3 loop spans 15 amino acids. CDR3 sequence: CSVEEWGGRDNEQFF. The CDR3 region has the DNA TGCAGCGTTGAGGAGTGGGGCGGGAGAGACAATGAGCAGTTCTTC.

The rearrangement joins TRBV19 to TRBJ2-6; D may be TRBD1 (6 bases). This CDR3 contains 15 residues. Germline CDR1 reads LNHDA; CDR2 reads SQIVND (reference sequence). V gave up 6 bases and J gave up 3 bases, with 12 bases separating them. CDR3 DNA sequence: TGTGCCAGTAGCACAGGGTTTTATGGGGCCAACGTCCTGACTTTC. Its protein product is CASSTGFYGANVLTF.

This sequence joins TRBV2 and TRBJ2-7; perhaps TRBD2 as D (6 bases). The CDR3 runs to 15 residues. The ends were cut back, 3 bases at V and 5 bases at J, with 17 bases in the middle. The germline V gene has CDR1 SNHLY and CDR2 FYNNEI. The DNA of the CDR3 is TGTGCCAGCAGTGAGACCCGGGACTGGGGCCACGAGCAGTACTTC. This codes for CASSETRDWGHEQYF. Supplemented by reference TRBV2 and TRBJ2-7, the full variable domain reads EPEVTQTPSHQVTQMGQEVILRCVPISNHLYFYWYRQILGQKVEFLVSFYNNEISEKSEIFDDQFSVERPDGSNFTLKIRSTKLEDSAMYFCASSETRDWGHEQYFGPGTRLTVT.

This CDR3 is CASSRRGDTEAFF. Written as DNA, the CDR3 is TGCGCCAGCAGCCGCCGCGGGGACACTGAAGCTTTCTTT. This chain connects TRBV5-1 to TRBJ1-1, with no clear D. This CDR3 has 13 amino acids. V was cut by 4 bases and J by 3 bases, with 10 bases left in between. CDR1 is SGHRS and CDR2 is YFSETQ in the germline V gene.

The chain links TRBV27 to TRBJ2-7; TRBD1 matches at 7 bases. With V trimmed by 8 bases and J by 3 bases, 10 bases remained unmatched. Germline-derived CDR1 and CDR2 are MNHEY and SMNVEV (reference sequence). The CDR3 spans 14 residues. The CDR3 loop is CASRALYRGYEQYF. The CDR3 nucleotides read TGTGCCAGCCGGGCCTTGTACAGGGGCTACGAGCAGTACTTC.

The chain is built from TRBV6-5 and TRBJ1-5; 7 bases map to TRBD1. With 6 bases clipped from V and 9 bases from J, the junction kept 11 bases outside the gene matches. CDR3 length: 14 residues. Germline V lookup: CDR1 MNHEY, CDR2 SVGAGI. The CDR3 nucleotides are TGTGCCAGCAGGACCGACAGGGTCAGTCGGCCCCAGCATTTT. Protein product: CASRTDRVSRPQHF.

This clone has only one observation. This chain uses TRBV6-2 or TRBV6-3 with TRBJ2-2; TRBD2 aligns across 15 bases. Germline V CDR1 and CDR2: MNHEY, SVGEGT. The trim removed 2 bases at V and 4 bases at J, leaving 11 bases unmatched. There are 20 residues in the CDR3. The CDR3 sequence: CASSYPLRRTSGRVTGELFF. CDR3 bases: TGTGCCAGCAGTTACCCACTTCGAAGGACTAGCGGGAGGGTCACCGGGGAGCTGTTTTTT.

The genes are TRBV6-5 and TRBJ2-7, with D unclear. The germline gives CDR1 MNHEY, CDR2 SVGAGI. The V and J ends lost 0 bases and 3 bases respectively, with 9 bases between them. The CDR3 consists of 14 residues. CDR3 nucleotide sequence: TGTGCCAGCAGTTACTCGGTGCCAGTCTACGAGCAGTACTTC. It codes for CASSYSVPVYEQYF.

V and J are TRBV7-9 and TRBJ2-7, with TRBD2 as a possible D gene (6 bases). Between the trimmed V and J ends, which lost 5 bases and 5 bases, there was a span of 19 bases. Germline V gene sequence: CDR1 SEHNR, CDR2 FQNEAQ (reference sequence). The CDR3 runs to 15 residues. The DNA for the CDR3 is TGTGCCAGCAGCCAGACATCCGGGAGAAGGGACGAGCAGTACTTC. It encodes CASSQTSGRRDEQYF.

The chain is built from TRBV9 and TRBJ2-7, with a tentative D call TRBD2 (5 bases). The V end lost 1 base, the J end lost 5 bases, and 13 bases lay between the germline ends. The CDR3 covers 14 residues. Germline V CDR1 and CDR2: SGDLS, YYNGEE. The DNA of the CDR3 is TGTGCCAGCAGCGTACTAGACGGGATAGACGAGCAGTACTTC. Translated, it gives CASSVLDGIDEQYF. The whole variable domain, filled in from reference TRBV9 and TRBJ2-7, reads DSGVTQTPKHLITATGQRVTLRCSPRSGDLSVYWYQQSLDQGLQFLIQYYNGEERAKGNILERFSAQQFPDLHSELNLSSLELGDSALYFCASSVLDGIDEQYFGPGTRLTVT.

This clone appeared once. J is TRBJ1-1 and V is TRBV25-1, with TRBD1 matching over 7 bases. The V segment lost 4 bases and the J segment 1 base; nucleotides outside the gene matches: 9. The CDR3 has 16 residues. Germline V gene data show CDR1 as MGHDK and CDR2 as SYGVNS. The CDR3 here is CASSGRLRQGNTEAFF. The CDR3 bases are TGTGCCAGCAGTGGCCGATTAAGACAGGGGAACACTGAAGCTTTCTTT. Full variable domain (missing parts from reference TRBV25-1 and TRBJ1-1): EADIYQTPRYLVIGTGKKITLECSQTMGHDKMYWYQQDPGMELHLIHYSYGVNSTEKGDLSSESTVSRIRTEHFPLTLESARPSHTSQYLCASSGRLRQGNTEAFFGQGTRLTVV.

This clone was seen just once. The chain joins TRBV27 to TRBJ2-3; 7 positions agree with TRBD1. Germline CDR1 MNHEY, CDR2 SMNVEV (reference sequence). V lost 5 bases to trimming and J lost 4 bases; unmatched junction nucleotides: 9. The CDR3 sequence is 15 residues long. The CDR3 is CASSRKTGDADTQYF. The CDR3 DNA reads TGTGCCAGCAGTCGAAAAACAGGGGACGCAGATACGCAGTATTTT.

This chain connects TRBV5-1 to TRBJ2-5; 7 nucleotides align to TRBD2. This CDR3 is built from 18 residues. The V gene end was trimmed by 0 bases and the J gene end by 3 bases; junction bases not matched to a gene: 14. In germline, CDR1 is SGHRS, CDR2 YFSETQ. DNA for the CDR3: TGCGCCAGCAGCTTGGCCCTTAGGGCTAGCGGAGAAAAAGAGACCCAGTACTTC. It translates to CASSLALRASGEKETQYF.

This chain joins TRBV12-3 or TRBV12-4 and TRBJ2-3; D call uncertain. V lost 5 bases and J 3 bases, leaving 3 bases between the germline ends. The CDR3 extends over 11 amino acids. CDR3 amino acids: CASSPTDTQYF. In nucleotides, the CDR3 is TGTGCCAGCAGTCCAACAGATACGCAGTATTTT.

The CDR3 loop is CASSVGLAGVVGETQYF. CDR3 DNA: TGTGCCAGCAGCGTAGGACTAGCGGGAGTGGTGGGAGAGACCCAGTACTTC. The J gene is TRBJ2-5, the V gene TRBV9; 12 bases align to TRBD2. CDR3 length: 17 residues. V gave up 0 bases and J gave up 4 bases; unmatched junction bases: 7. CDR1 and CDR2 from the germline V gene are SGDLS and YYNGEE. The full variable domain, in which reference TRBV9 and TRBJ2-5 provide the parts outside the CDR3, is DSGVTQTPKHLITATGQRVTLRCSPRSGDLSVYWYQQSLDQGLQFLIQYYNGEERAKGNILERFSAQQFPDLHSELNLSSLELGDSALYFCASSVGLAGVVGETQYFGPGTRLLVL.

The chain couples TRBV7-2 to TRBJ2-5; TRBD1 aligns across 12 bases. This CDR3 has 15 residues. V gave up 5 bases and J gave up 4 bases; unmatched junction bases: 5. The germline CDR1 and CDR2 sequences are SGHTA and FQGNSA. This CDR3 reads CASSGGTGGIETQYF. The DNA of the CDR3 is TGTGCCAGCAGCGGGGGGACAGGGGGCATAGAGACCCAGTACTTC.

The chain is built from TRBV5-1 and TRBJ1-4, with 8 positions matching TRBD1. The CDR3 totals 14 residues. J gave up 5 bases and V 1 base, and 1 base lay outside the gene matches. Germline V gene data show CDR1 as SGHRS and CDR2 as YFSETQ. The CDR3 sequence: CASSLRTGNEKLFF. CDR3 in DNA: TGCGCCAGCAGCTTGAGGACAGGGAATGAAAAACTGTTTTTT.

The V and J genes are TRBV3-1 (or the pseudogene TRBV3-2) and TRBJ1-1; D possibly corresponds to TRBD1 (6 bases). Per germline, CDR1 LGHDT and CDR2 YNNKEL (reference sequence). This CDR3 comprises 14 residues. V lost 1 base, J lost 1 base, and 7 bases lay in between. The CDR3 DNA reads TGTGCCAGCAGCCAAGTAGGGGGGAACACTGAAGCTTTCTTT. Residues: CASSQVGGNTEAFF.

The V and J genes are TRBV27 and TRBJ2-5; 8 bases align to TRBD1. This CDR3 spans 15 amino acids. Germline V gene data show CDR1 as MNHEY and CDR2 as SMNVEV (reference sequence). The V and J ends lost 2 bases and 5 bases, in that order; junction bases with no gene match: 7. Here the CDR3 DNA reads TGTGCCAGCAGTTTAAGGGCAGGGGGCCTGGAGACCCAGTACTTC. It yields the protein CASSLRAGGLETQYF.

The chain carries TRBV5-1 and TRBJ2-7; 10 positions match TRBD2. Trimming cost V 4 bases and J 6 bases; bases outside gene matches: 10. Germline CDR1 SGHRS, CDR2 YFSETQ. The CDR3 has 15 amino acids. Here the CDR3 reads CASSPGTSAMSEQYF. CDR3 sequence (DNA): TGCGCCAGCAGCCCGGGGACTAGCGCCATGAGCGAGCAGTACTTC.

This clone was found once. The J gene is TRBJ2-2, the V gene TRBV7-6, with TRBD1 matching over 9 bases. Losses at the gene ends were 5 bases for V and 6 bases for J; bases not matched to a gene: 10. The length of the CDR3 is 16 residues. Germline loops: CDR1 SGHVS, CDR2 FNYEAQ. The CDR3 protein is CASSRMTGGSSGELFF. In DNA, the CDR3 is TGTGCCAGCAGCCGCATGACAGGGGGTTCGTCCGGGGAGCTGTTTTTT.

This chain links TRBV5-1 with TRBJ1-1; 9 nucleotides agree with TRBD1. In germline, CDR1 is SGHRS, CDR2 YFSETQ. The CDR3 has 13 residues. The trim removed 4 bases at V and 5 bases at J, leaving 3 bases unmatched. CDR3 protein: CASSQTGGTEAFF. The CDR3 nucleotides read TGCGCCAGCAGCCAGACAGGGGGGACTGAAGCTTTCTTT.